These 22 T cell receptor beta chains share one sample of origin, sequenced in a study of T-cell reconstitution after alpha-beta-depleted transplantation in children. A library of TCRbeta sequences, prepared with unique molecular identifiers, was generated. TCRdb re-derived calls from the PCR reads in MiXCR, one entry per CDR3 protein. The repertoire consists of around 450,000 distinct CDR3 sequences, with around 16% occurring once and the leading ten covering less than 30%. Sequenced here: PBMCs, mostly from graft donor cells, sampled 360 days after TCRalphabeta/CD19-depleted stem cell transplant. Receptors originate from a boy under two years old who had a stem cell transplant for Wiskott-Aldrich syndrome, so the T cells may come from the graft donor.

The chain employs TRBV12-3 or TRBV12-4 and TRBJ1-2, with 10 bases that match TRBD1. The CDR3 runs to 13 residues. Trimming at V came to 8 bases and at J to 5 bases, leaving 5 bases not matched to a gene. The CDR3 nucleotides are TGTGCCAGCCTCGACAGGGGGCTGTATGGCTACACCTTC. This sequence encodes CASLDRGLYGYTF.

CDR3 coding DNA: TGCGCCAGCACACCCGACAGATTTCTCTACGAGCAGTACTTC. Translated, it gives CASTPDRFLYEQYF. The rearrangement uses TRBV5-1 and TRBJ2-7, with D perhaps TRBD1 (5 bases). The V end lost 6 bases, the J end lost 3 bases, and 16 bases lay between the germline ends. The germline V gene encodes CDR1 SGHRS and CDR2 YFSETQ. There are 14 residues in the CDR3.

This chain connects TRBV18 to TRBJ2-2; tentative D call: TRBD1 (6 bases). This CDR3 region has 16 residues. V lost 2 bases to trimming and J lost 4 bases, with 14 bases between them. CDR1 is KGHSH and CDR2 is LQKENI in the germline V gene. The CDR3 protein is CASSPMRQVLTGELFF. The CDR3 DNA follows: TGTGCCAGCTCACCAATGCGACAGGTCCTCACCGGGGAGCTGTTTTTT.

This clonotype was seen more than once but under ten times. The gene calls are TRBV12-3 or TRBV12-4 and TRBJ1-6; possible D gene TRBD1, 6 bases. V shed 5 bases and J shed 6 bases, with 8 bases lying between them. CDR3 size: 13 residues. CDR3 residues: CASSPRGNSPLHF. The CDR3 DNA follows: TGTGCCAGCAGTCCCAGGGGTAATTCACCCCTCCACTTT.

A few counts support this clonotype. As DNA, the CDR3 is TGCAGTGCTAGAGCGGGCGGTATCCCCCCCCGCACAGATACGCAGTATTTT. It encodes CSARAGGIPPRTDTQYF. This sequence joins TRBV20-1 and TRBJ2-3, with D uncertain. Per germline, CDR1 DFQATT and CDR2 SNEGSKA (reference sequence). Trimming left V 1 base short and J 1 base short, with 18 bases between. The CDR3 totals 17 residues.

This clonotype occurred a few times. The chain links TRBV29-1 to TRBJ2-6, with D perhaps matching TRBD1 or TRBD2 (5 bases each). CDR1 is SQVTM and CDR2 is ANQGSEA in the germline V gene. This CDR3 is 15 amino acids long. Deletions cut 3 bases from V and 4 bases from J, with 13 bases between. The CDR3 loop is CSVEGEQSGANVLTF. The CDR3 DNA follows: TGCAGCGTTGAGGGGGAGCAGTCCGGGGCCAACGTCCTGACTTTC.

The rearrangement joins TRBV7-6 to TRBJ1-4, with 10 bases aligning to TRBD1. The V gene's germline CDR1 is SGHVS and CDR2 FNYEAQ. V shed 4 bases, J shed 9 bases, and the junction held 2 bases outside the gene matches. This CDR3 has 13 amino acids. CDR3 DNA: TGTGCCAGCAGCTGGGGACAGGGGAAAAAACTGTTTTTT. It encodes CASSWGQGKKLFF. The entire variable domain, with the rest obtained from reference TRBV7-6 and TRBJ1-4, is as follows: GAGVSQSPRYKVTKRGQDVALRCDPISGHVSLYWYRQALGQGPEFLTYFNYEAQQDKSGLPNDRFSAERPEGSISTLTIQRTEQRDSAMYRCASSWGQGKKLFFGSGTQLSVL.

This clonotype has only a few counts. The V and J genes are TRBV20-1 and TRBJ1-1; possibly TRBD1 for D (6 bases). The length of the CDR3 is 14 residues. Between the trimmed V and J ends, which lost 1 base and 5 bases, there was a span of 14 bases. CDR1 is DFQATT and CDR2 is SNEGSKA in the germline V gene (reference sequence). The CDR3 DNA reads as TGCAGTGCTAGAGTGGGAACAGGGTGGACTGAAGCTTTCTTT. This gives the protein CSARVGTGWTEAFF.

This clonotype was recorded a few times. The J gene is TRBJ1-1, the V gene TRBV3-1; possibly TRBD1 for D (5 bases). CDR3 size: 15 residues. The germline V gene encodes CDR1 LGHDT and CDR2 YNNKEL (reference sequence). With 1 base removed from V and 8 bases from J, the gap between germline ends came to 17 bases. CDR3 DNA sequence: TGTGCCAGCAGCCAAGGTATTGCAGGGTCTAGGGAAGCTTTCTTT. Protein sequence: CASSQGIAGSREAFF. Full variable domain (remainder filled in from reference TRBV3-1 and TRBJ1-1): DTAVSQTPKYLVTQMGNDKSIKCEQNLGHDTMYWYKQDSKKFLKIMFSYNNKELIINETVPNRFSPKSPDKAHLNLHINSLELGDSAVYFCASSQGIAGSREAFFGQGTRLTVV.

The rearrangement links TRBV7-2 to TRBJ2-4; D is ambiguous. This CDR3 spans 14 amino acids. The V gene's germline CDR1 is SGHTA and CDR2 FQGNSA. V gave up 3 bases and J gave up 8 bases, with 14 bases separating them. CDR3 loop: CASSFGSPPDIQYF. The CDR3 DNA reads TGTGCCAGCAGCTTTGGGTCCCCCCCGGACATTCAGTACTTC.

This clonotype was counted between two and nine times. The chain combines TRBV24-1 with TRBJ1-5, with D maybe TRBD1 (5 bases). This CDR3 is built from 15 residues. The V end lost 2 bases, the J end lost 3 bases, and 10 bases lay between the germline ends. CDR1 is KGHDR and CDR2 is SFDVKD in the germline V gene. The CDR3 DNA reads as TGTGCCACCAGTGATTCAGACAGTTACAATCAGCCCCAGCATTTT. Translation: CATSDSDSYNQPQHF.

This clonotype was recorded a few times. The chain links TRBV29-1 to TRBJ2-7; tentatively, D is TRBD2 (6 bases). Germline V gene lookup returns CDR1 SQVTM and CDR2 ANQGSEA. The CDR3 has 11 amino acids. V lost 5 bases to trimming and J lost 7 bases, with 12 bases between them. The CDR3 DNA follows: TGCAGCGTTAGGACTACGGAGGAGCAGTACTTC. Protein product: CSVRTTEEQYF.

This clonotype came up a few times. This chain links TRBV12-3 or TRBV12-4 with TRBJ2-4, with 7 bases lining up with TRBD1. J was trimmed by 7 bases and V by 3 bases; bases with no gene match: 3. The CDR3 totals 13 residues. DNA for the CDR3: TGTGCCAGCAGTTTCCCGACAGGGAACATTCAGTACTTC. This codes for CASSFPTGNIQYF.

This chain uses TRBV6-5 with TRBJ2-1, with TRBD2 identical over 10 bases. Germline trimming cut 1 base from V and 5 bases from J; bases unmatched to any gene: 2. The CDR3 consists of 15 residues. CDR1 and CDR2 (germline): MNHEY, SVGAGI. The CDR3 DNA is TGTGCCAGCAGTTACTTTGGACTAGCGGACAATGAGCAGTTCTTC. Translating gives CASSYFGLADNEQFF.

The CDR3: CASSEIGDSGANVLTF. The CDR3 DNA is TGTGCCAGCAGTGAAATCGGAGACTCTGGGGCCAACGTCCTGACTTTC. The gene calls are TRBV2 and TRBJ2-6; D gene uncertain. Trimming removed 2 bases from V and 0 bases from J, with 8 bases in between. The CDR3 sequence is 16 residues long. CDR1 SNHLY and CDR2 FYNNEI come from the germline V gene.

This chain connects TRBV27 to TRBJ2-7; no clear D gene. Germline V lookup: CDR1 MNHEY, CDR2 SMNVEV (reference sequence). The CDR3 totals 15 residues. The V and J ends lost 1 base and 0 bases respectively, with 10 bases between them. The CDR3 loop is CASSLYLGSSYEQYF. The CDR3 bases are TGTGCCAGCAGTTTATACCTAGGTTCCTCCTACGAGCAGTACTTC.

The J gene is TRBJ2-1, the V gene TRBV2; TRBD1 or TRBD2 may be the D gene (5 bases each). V lost 7 bases, J lost 7 bases, and 23 bases lay in between. This CDR3 has 16 amino acids. The germline gives CDR1 SNHLY, CDR2 FYNNEI. In nucleotides, the CDR3 is TGTGCCAGCACCCTAGCCCGGGACCTTTTGCCAAATGAGCAGTTCTTC. It is translated as CASTLARDLLPNEQFF.

J is TRBJ1-1 and V is TRBV30, with TRBD1 as a possible D gene (5 bases). Germline-derived CDR1 and CDR2 are GTSNPN and SVGIG (reference sequence). The CDR3 contains 12 residues. With 0 bases removed from V and 8 bases from J, the gap between germline ends came to 10 bases. The CDR3 loop is CAWSVLGGEAFF. CDR3 sequence (DNA): TGTGCCTGGAGTGTATTGGGGGGGGAAGCTTTCTTT.

This clonotype was detected many times. This chain links TRBV5-1 with TRBJ1-6, with a weak D call TRBD1 (5 bases). The CDR3 extends over 15 amino acids. V gave up 6 bases and J gave up 9 bases, with 19 bases separating them. The germline V gene has CDR1 SGHRS and CDR2 YFSETQ. Here the CDR3 DNA reads TGCGCCAGCAAAGGGGTCGGCCGCTTCGGTTCACCCCTCCACTTT. Amino acids: CASKGVGRFGSPLHF.

The V and J genes are TRBV20-1 and TRBJ2-1; 12 bases match TRBD2. Trimming cost V 5 bases and J 5 bases; bases outside gene matches: 4. This CDR3 is 14 amino acids long. CDR1 is DFQATT, CDR2 SNEGSKA, per germline (reference sequence). CDR3 coding DNA: TGCAGTGCTCCTTCTAGCGGGAGGGACAATGAGCAGTTCTTC. Amino acids: CSAPSSGRDNEQFF.

Points on this clonotype: One junction end does not reproduce the germline sequence, and a read error may be involved. The rearrangement links TRBV12-3 or TRBV12-4 to TRBJ2-6, with D uncertain. The CDR3 length is 18 residues. The CDR3 loop is CAISFPPGRNSGANVLTF. The CDR3 nucleotides are TGTGCCATCAGTTTCCCTCCTGGACGTAACTCTGGGGCCAACGTCCTGACTTTC.

To note about this clonotype: A read error may produce the germline difference seen at one junction end. The chain couples TRBV5-1 to TRBJ2-1, with D hard to call. CDR3 length: 17 amino acids. The V gene's germline CDR1 is SGHRS and CDR2 YFSETQ. The CDR3 DNA reads TGCGCCAGCAGCAAGAATGGACCCCCCCTTCCCTACAATGAGCTGTTCTTC. Protein product: CASSKNGPPLPYNELFF.